Shown below are 2 T cell receptor beta chains from a single sample sequenced in a study of T cells in Graves' hyperthyroidism and ophthalmopathy. Researchers amplified the TCR beta CDR3 regions from RNA transcripts. When the TCR CDR3 underwent first-round RT-PCR, the HTBI primer set was used. In TCRdb, the multiplex PCR reads were re-called with MiXCR into one record per CDR3 protein. This table holds 500,000 to 650,000 distinct CDR3 sequences, approximately 15% found once. Sample: blood. These TCRs come from a woman aged 40 to 50 with Graves' hyperthyroidism.

V usage is TRBV9 and J usage is TRBJ2-5, with TRBD2 matching 13 bases. J lost 5 bases, V lost 3 bases, and 7 bases had no gene match. The CDR3 has 16 residues. Germline CDR1 and CDR2: SGDLS and YYNGEE. The CDR3 loop is CASSGRGTSGTETQYF. CDR3 nucleotides: TGTGCCAGCAGCGGACGAGGGACTAGCGGGACGGAGACCCAGTACTTC. The whole variable domain, filled in from reference TRBV9 and TRBJ2-5, reads DSGVTQTPKHLITATGQRVTLRCSPRSGDLSVYWYQQSLDQGLQFLIQYYNGEERAKGNILERFSAQQFPDLHSELNLSSLELGDSALYFCASSGRGTSGTETQYFGPGTRLLVL.

This clonotype was detected ten times or more. The J gene is TRBJ2-3, the V gene TRBV3-1, with 8 bases identical to TRBD2. The germline V gene has CDR1 LGHDT and CDR2 YNNKEL (reference sequence). After removal of 4 bases from V and 0 bases from J, the junction contained 3 bases not matched to a gene. This CDR3 contains 15 residues. CDR3 amino acids: CASSPASGSTDTQYF. For the CDR3, the DNA is TGTGCCAGCAGCCCGGCTAGCGGGAGCACAGATACGCAGTATTTT.